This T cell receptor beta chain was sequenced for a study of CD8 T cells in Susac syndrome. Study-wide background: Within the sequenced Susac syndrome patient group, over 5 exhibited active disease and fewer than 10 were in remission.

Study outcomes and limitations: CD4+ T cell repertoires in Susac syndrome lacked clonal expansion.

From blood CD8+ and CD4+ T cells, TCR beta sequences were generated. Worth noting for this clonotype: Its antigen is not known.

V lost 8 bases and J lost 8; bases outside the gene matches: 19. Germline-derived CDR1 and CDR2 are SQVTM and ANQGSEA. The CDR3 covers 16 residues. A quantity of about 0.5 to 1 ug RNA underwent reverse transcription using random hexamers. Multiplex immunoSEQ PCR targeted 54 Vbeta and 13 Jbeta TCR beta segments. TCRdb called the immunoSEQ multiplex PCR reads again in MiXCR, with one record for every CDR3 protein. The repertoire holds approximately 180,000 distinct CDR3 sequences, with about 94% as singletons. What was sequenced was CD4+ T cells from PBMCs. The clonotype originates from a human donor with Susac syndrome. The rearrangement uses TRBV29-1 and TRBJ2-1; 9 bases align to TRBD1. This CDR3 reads CSSGDWGTGNVDEQFF. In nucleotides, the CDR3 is TGCAGCTCCGGGGATTGGGGGACAGGGAATGTCGATGAGCAGTTCTTC.